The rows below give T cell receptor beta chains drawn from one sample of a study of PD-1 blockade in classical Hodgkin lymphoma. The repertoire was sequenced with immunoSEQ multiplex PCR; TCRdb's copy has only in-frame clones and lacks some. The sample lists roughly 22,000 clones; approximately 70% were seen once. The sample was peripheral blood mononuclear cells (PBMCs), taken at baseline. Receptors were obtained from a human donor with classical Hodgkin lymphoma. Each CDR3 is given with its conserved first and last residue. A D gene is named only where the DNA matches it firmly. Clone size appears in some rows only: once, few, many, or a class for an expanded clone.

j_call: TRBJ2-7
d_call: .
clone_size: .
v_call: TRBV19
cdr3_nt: TGTGCCAGTAGTATAGAGATAGAATACGAGCAGTACTTC
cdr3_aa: CASSIEIEYEQYF

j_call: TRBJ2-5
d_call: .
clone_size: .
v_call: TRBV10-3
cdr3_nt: TGTGCCATCAGTGCTTTCAGCCAAGAGACCCAGTACTTC
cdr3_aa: CAISAFSQETQYF

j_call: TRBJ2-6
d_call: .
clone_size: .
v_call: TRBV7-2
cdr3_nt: TGTGCCAGCAGCTTTCCCAGGGCTGGGGCCAACGTCCTGACTTTC
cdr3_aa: CASSFPRAGANVLTF

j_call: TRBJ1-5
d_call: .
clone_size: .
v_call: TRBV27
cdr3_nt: TGTGCCAGCAGTTCACAGACCTGGGGTATGATAGGCAATCAGCCCCAGCATTTT
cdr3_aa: CASSSQTWGMIGNQPQHF

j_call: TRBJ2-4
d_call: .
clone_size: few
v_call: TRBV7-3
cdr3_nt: TGTGCCAGCAGCTTAAACGGGGGTGACAGAAGCATTCAGTACTTC
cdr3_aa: CASSLNGGDRSIQYF

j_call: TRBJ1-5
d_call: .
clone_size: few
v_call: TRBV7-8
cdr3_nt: TGTGCCAGCAGCGGACGGGAGGCAGGCAATCAGCCCCAGCATTTT
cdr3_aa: CASSGREAGNQPQHF

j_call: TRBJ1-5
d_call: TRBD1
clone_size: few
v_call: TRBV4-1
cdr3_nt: TGCGCCAGCAGCCGACAGGGGGCAAATGGCAATCAGCCCCAGCATTTT
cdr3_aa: CASSRQGANGNQPQHF

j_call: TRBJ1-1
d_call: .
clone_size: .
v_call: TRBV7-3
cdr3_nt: TGTGCCAGCAGCTTTTCGACGGAAACTGAAGCTTTCTTT
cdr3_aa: CASSFSTETEAFF

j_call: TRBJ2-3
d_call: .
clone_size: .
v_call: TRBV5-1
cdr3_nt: TGCGCCAGCAGCTTGGCCGAGAGGGTTACGCAGTATTTT
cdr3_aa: CASSLAERVTQYF

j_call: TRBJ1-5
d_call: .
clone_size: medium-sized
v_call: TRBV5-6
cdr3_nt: TGTGCCAGCAGCTTGGGACAGAGCAATCAGCCCCAGCATTTT
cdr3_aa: CASSLGQSNQPQHF

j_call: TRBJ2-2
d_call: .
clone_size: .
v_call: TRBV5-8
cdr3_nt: TGTGCCAGCAGCTTGGGCGGGGCGTCCCGGGAGCTGTTTTTT
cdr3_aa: CASSLGGASRELFF

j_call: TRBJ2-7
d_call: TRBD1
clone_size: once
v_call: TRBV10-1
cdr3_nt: TGCGCCAGCAGCGACGCCCAGACAGGGACGGTCGACGAGCAGTACTTC
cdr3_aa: CASSDAQTGTVDEQYF

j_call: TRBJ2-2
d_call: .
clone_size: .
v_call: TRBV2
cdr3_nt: TGTGCCAGCAGTGATAGGGGCACCGGGGAGCTGTTTTTT
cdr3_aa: CASSDRGTGELFF

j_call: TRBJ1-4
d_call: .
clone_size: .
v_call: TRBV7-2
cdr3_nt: TGTGCCAGCAGCTTAAAGGGGCTTTCAACTAATGAAAAACTGTTTTTT
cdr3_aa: CASSLKGLSTNEKLFF

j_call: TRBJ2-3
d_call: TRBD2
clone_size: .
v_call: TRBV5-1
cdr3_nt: TGCGCCAGCAGCCCCAGGACTAGCGGTAGCACAGATACGCAGTATTTT
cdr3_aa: CASSPRTSGSTDTQYF

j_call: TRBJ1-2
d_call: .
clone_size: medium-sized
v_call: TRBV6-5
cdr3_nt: TGTGCCAGCAGTTATAGGTCCGAAGGATATGGCTACACCTTC
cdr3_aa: CASSYRSEGYGYTF

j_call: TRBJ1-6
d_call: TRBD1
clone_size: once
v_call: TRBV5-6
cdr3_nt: TGTGCCAGCAGCAAGGGGGCTTGGTCACCCCTCCACTTT
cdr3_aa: CASSKGAWSPLHF

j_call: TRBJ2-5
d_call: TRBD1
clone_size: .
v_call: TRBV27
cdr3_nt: TGTGCCAGCAGTTCCGACAGGGCAGCGCAGACCCAGTACTTC
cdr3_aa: CASSSDRAAQTQYF

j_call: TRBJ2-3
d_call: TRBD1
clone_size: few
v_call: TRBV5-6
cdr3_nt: TGTGCCAGCAGCTTGGTATCAGGACAGGGTATGGATACGCAGTATTTT
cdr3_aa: CASSLVSGQGMDTQYF

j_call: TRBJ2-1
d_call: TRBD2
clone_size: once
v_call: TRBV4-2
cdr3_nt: TGTGCCAGCAGCCAAGATTTGACGGCAGCGGGAGGTAATGAGCAGTTCTTC
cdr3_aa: CASSQDLTAAGGNEQFF

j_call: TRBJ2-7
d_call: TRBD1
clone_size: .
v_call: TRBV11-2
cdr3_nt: TGTGCCAGCAGCTTCAAGACAGGGGGTTGGTACGAGCAGTACTTC
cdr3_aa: CASSFKTGGWYEQYF

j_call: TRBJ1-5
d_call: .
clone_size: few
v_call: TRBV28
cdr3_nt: TGTGCCAGCAGTTTCCAGGCTCAGCCCCAGCATTTT
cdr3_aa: CASSFQAQPQHF

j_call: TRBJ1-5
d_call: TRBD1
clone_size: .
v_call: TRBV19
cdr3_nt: TGTGCCAGTAGTATTGACAGGGGCGGGAGCAATCAGCCCCAGCATTTT
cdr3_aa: CASSIDRGGSNQPQHF

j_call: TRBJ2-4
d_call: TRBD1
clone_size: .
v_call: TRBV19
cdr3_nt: TGTGCCAGTAGTTACGGACAGGGACTAGCCAAAAACATTCAGTACTTC
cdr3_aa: CASSYGQGLAKNIQYF

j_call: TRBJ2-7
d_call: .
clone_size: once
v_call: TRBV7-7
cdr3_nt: TGTGCCAGCAGCCCCGCTCCAGGGGACTACGAGCAGTACTTC
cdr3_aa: CASSPAPGDYEQYF

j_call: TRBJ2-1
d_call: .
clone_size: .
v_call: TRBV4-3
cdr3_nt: TGCGCCAGCAGCCAAGAGGGTGGGACCTACAATGAGCAGTTCTTC
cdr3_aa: CASSQEGGTYNEQFF

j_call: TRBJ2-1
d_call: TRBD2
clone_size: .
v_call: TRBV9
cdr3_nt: TGTGCCAGCAGCGTCGCACCTGTCCTAGCGGACCTGTACAATGAGCAGTTCTTC
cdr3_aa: CASSVAPVLADLYNEQFF

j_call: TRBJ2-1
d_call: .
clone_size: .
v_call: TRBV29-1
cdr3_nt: TGCAGCGTTGAGGGTGCTAGTTGGGCCTACAATGAGCAGTTCTTC
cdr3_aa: CSVEGASWAYNEQFF

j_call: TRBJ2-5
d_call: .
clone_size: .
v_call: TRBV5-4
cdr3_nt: TGTGCCAGCAGCTTGTTCAGCCAAGAGACCCAGTACTTC
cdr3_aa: CASSLFSQETQYF

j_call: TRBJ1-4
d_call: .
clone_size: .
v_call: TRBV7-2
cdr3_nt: TGTGCCAGCAGCTTAGGGGGGCCTAATGAAAAACTGTTTTTT
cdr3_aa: CASSLGGPNEKLFF

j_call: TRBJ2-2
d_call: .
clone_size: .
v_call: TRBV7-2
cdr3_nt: TGTGCCAGCAGCTTAGGTCTGTATCGCGGGGAGCTGTTTTTT
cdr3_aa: CASSLGLYRGELFF

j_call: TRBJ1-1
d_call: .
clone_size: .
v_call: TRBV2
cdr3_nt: TGTGCCAGCAGTGAATACGTAAACCGGGCAAAAAATGAAGCTTTCTTT
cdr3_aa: CASSEYVNRAKNEAFF

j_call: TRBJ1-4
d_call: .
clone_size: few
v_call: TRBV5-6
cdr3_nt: TGTGCCAGCAGCTCAAAGGGCAGGACCGTCTTT
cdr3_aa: CASSSKGRTVF

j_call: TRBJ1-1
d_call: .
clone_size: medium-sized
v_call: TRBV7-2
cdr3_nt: TGTGCCAGCAGCTTAGATTTTAGAGGGATTGGTGAAGCTTTCTTT
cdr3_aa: CASSLDFRGIGEAFF

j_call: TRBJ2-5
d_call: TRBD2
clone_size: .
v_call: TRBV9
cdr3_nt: TGTGCCAGCAGCGTAGATAGCGGGGGGATCCAAGAGACCCAGTACTTC
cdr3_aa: CASSVDSGGIQETQYF

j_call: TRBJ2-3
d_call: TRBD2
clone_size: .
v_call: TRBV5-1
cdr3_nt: TGCGCCAGCAGCTTGGCCGGGACTAGCGGGGGGTCAGATACGCAGTATTTT
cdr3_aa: CASSLAGTSGGSDTQYF

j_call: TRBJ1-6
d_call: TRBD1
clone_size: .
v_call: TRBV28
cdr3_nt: TGTGCCAGCACTTCCCCGGGACAGGGGTATTCACCCCTCCACTTT
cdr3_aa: CASTSPGQGYSPLHF

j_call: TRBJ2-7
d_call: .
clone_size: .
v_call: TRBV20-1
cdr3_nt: TGCAGTGCCCAGTCCGCCGAGCAGTACTTC
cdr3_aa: CSAQSAEQYF

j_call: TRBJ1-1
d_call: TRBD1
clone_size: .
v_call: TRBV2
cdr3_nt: TGTGCCAGCGGACAGGGGGCCATGAACACTGAAGCTTTCTTT
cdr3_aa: CASGQGAMNTEAFF

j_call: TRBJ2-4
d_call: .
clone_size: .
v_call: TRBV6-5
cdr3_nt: TGTGCCAGCAGTACAGGACATCTCCCTGGTCCTCAGTACTTC
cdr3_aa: CASSTGHLPGPQYF

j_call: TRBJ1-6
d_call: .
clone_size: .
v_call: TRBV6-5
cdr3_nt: TGTGCCAGCACCACACTTGGAGGGTTGTCACCCCTCCACTTT
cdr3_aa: CASTTLGGLSPLHF

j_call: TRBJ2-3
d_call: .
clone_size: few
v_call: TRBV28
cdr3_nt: TGTGCCAGCAGCTCACAGAGCACAGATACGCAGTATTTT
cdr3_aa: CASSSQSTDTQYF

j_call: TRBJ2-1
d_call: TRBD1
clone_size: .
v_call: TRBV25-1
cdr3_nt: TGTGCCAGCAGCGGGGACAGAGGCTCCTACAATGAGCAGTTCTTC
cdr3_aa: CASSGDRGSYNEQFF

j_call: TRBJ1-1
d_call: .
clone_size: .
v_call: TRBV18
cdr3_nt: TGTGCCAGCTCACTTCTGACAGAAAACACTGAAGCTTTCTTT
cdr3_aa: CASSLLTENTEAFF

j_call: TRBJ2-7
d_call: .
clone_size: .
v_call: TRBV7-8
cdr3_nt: TGTGCCAGCAGCTTAGGAGAGGTCAGGATCTACGAGCAGTACTTC
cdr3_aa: CASSLGEVRIYEQYF

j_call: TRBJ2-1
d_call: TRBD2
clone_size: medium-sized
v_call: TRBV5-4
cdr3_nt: TGTGCCAGCAGCCCCAAGGGACTAGCGGGGGGGCAAGGTGAGCAGTTCTTC
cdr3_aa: CASSPKGLAGGQGEQFF

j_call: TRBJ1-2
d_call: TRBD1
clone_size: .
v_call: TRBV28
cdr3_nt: TGTGCCAGCAGTATCGACAGGGGCTATGGCTACACCTTC
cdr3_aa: CASSIDRGYGYTF

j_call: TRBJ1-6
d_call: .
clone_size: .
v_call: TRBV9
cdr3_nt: TGTGCCAGCAGCGGGGTCACAGGGCCTCTTTCACCCCTCCACTTT
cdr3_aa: CASSGVTGPLSPLHF

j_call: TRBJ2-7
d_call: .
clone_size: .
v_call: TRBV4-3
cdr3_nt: TGCGCCAGCAGCCAAGACCCCGGACCCTACGAGCAGTACTTC
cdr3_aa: CASSQDPGPYEQYF

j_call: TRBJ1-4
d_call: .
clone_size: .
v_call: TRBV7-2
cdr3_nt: TGTGCCAGCAGCCCCCAGGGGGAAAAACTGTTTTTT
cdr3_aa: CASSPQGEKLFF

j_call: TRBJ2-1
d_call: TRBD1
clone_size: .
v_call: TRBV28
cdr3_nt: TGTGCCAGCAGACGGACAGGGTTTAATAATGAGCAGTTCTTC
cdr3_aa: CASRRTGFNNEQFF

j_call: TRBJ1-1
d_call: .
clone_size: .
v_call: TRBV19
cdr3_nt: TGTGCCAGTAGTATCGGGGTGAGCACTGAAGCTTTCTTT
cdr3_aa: CASSIGVSTEAFF

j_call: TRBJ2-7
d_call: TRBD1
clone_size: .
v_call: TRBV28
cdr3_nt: TGTGCCAGCAGTTCCATTTCGGGACAGCACTACGAGCAGTACTTC
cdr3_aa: CASSSISGQHYEQYF

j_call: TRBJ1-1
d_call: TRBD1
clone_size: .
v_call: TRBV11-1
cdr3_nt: TGTGCCAGCAGCTTACGGACAGGCGGGAACACTGAAGCTTTCTTT
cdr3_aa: CASSLRTGGNTEAFF

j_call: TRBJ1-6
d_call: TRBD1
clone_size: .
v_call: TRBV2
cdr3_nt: TGTGCCAGCTCATTTGGACAGGCCAAATATAATTCACCCCTCCACTTT
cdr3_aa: CASSFGQAKYNSPLHF

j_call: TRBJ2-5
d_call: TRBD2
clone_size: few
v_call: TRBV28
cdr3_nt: TGTGCCAGCAGGAGCGGGGGTCAGGGAGAGACCCAGTACTTC
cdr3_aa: CASRSGGQGETQYF

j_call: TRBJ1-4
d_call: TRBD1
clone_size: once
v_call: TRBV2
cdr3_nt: TGTGCCACAGGACAGGATGAAAAACTGTTTTTT
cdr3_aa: CATGQDEKLFF

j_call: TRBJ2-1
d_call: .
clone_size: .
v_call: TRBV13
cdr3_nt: TGTGCCAGCAGCTCCTATGGGTTGATTTACAATGAGCAGTTCTTC
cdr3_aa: CASSSYGLIYNEQFF

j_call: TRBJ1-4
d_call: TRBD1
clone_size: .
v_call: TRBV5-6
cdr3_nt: TGTGCCAGCAGCTCGGAACAGGGGTGGTCTAATGAAAAACTGTTTTTT
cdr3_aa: CASSSEQGWSNEKLFF